Each of the 3 T cell receptor beta chains below was sequenced from the same sample in a study of T-cell reconstitution after alpha-beta-depleted transplantation in children. Unique molecular identifiers tagged the TCRbeta library. TCRdb reprocessed the PCR reads via MiXCR and lists one record per CDR3 protein. Found here are roughly 500,000 distinct CDR3 sequences, around 17% of them singletons; the top ten hold roughly 3.3%. Sample: PBMCs from the stem cell graft donor, taken from the stem cell graft. The receptors were sampled from a human donor who donated a stem cell graft to a child with acute lymphoblastic leukemia.

This clonotype was seen only a few times. The chain couples TRBV5-6 to TRBJ1-5; D is perhaps TRBD1 (6 bases). The germline CDR1 and CDR2 sequences are SGHDT and YYEEEE. The V gene lost 5 bases and the J gene lost 7 bases, with 16 bases spanning the gap. The CDR3 runs to 14 residues. Here the CDR3 reads CASSGRGQEQPQHF. In DNA form, the CDR3 reads TGTGCCAGCAGTGGTCGGGGGCAGGAGCAGCCCCAGCATTTT. Variable domain in full (rest from reference TRBV5-6 and TRBJ1-5): DAGVTQSPTHLIKTRGQQVTLRCSPKSGHDTVSWYQQALGQGPQFIFQYYEEEERQRGNFPDRFSGHQFPNYSSELNVNALLLGDSALYLCASSGRGQEQPQHFGDGTRLSIL.

The chain combines TRBV10-3 with TRBJ1-2; D is perhaps TRBD1 (5 bases). The CDR3 extends over 13 amino acids. CDR1 is ENHRY and CDR2 is SYGVKD in the germline V gene. The V and J ends lost 10 bases and 8 bases respectively, with 20 bases between them. The CDR3 sequence: CATLLGRDSGYTF. The CDR3 DNA reads as TGTGCCACCCTGCTGGGCAGAGACAGCGGCTACACCTTC.

The rearrangement joins TRBV7-9 to TRBJ2-4; D possibly corresponds to TRBD2 (5 bases). From germline, CDR1 is SEHNR and CDR2 FQNEAQ (reference sequence). The CDR3 consists of 17 residues. The germline V and J ends were trimmed by 1 base and 3 bases, with 16 bases remaining between them. The CDR3 spells CASSLGPSGSIKNIQYF. CDR3 nucleotides: TGTGCCAGCAGCTTAGGTCCCTCGGGATCTATCAAAAACATTCAGTACTTC.